Each of the 14 T cell receptor beta chains below was sequenced from the same sample in a study of low-dose radiotherapy and immunotherapy resistance in tumors. Alpha- and beta-chain coverage of first-strand cDNA came from TRAV- and TRBV-specific primers. TCRs underwent 20 PCR cycles of amplification with a constant-region primer and V-primer adapter. One entry per CDR3 protein, called by TCRdb with MiXCR from the reads. The sample holds some 85,000 distinct CDR3 sequences; under 20% are singletons and the top ten take over 4.5%. Time point here: before trial treatment. The sample was PBMCs, taken before treatment. These TCRs come from a male donor with prostate cancer.

Many counts were recorded for this clonotype. The chain links TRBV6-1 to TRBJ1-2; tentative D call: TRBD1 (6 bases). Per the germline V gene, CDR1 is MNHNS and CDR2 is SASEGT. V gave up 8 bases and J gave up 4 bases, with 17 bases separating them. The CDR3 is 14 amino acids. The CDR3 region is CASERETGAYGYTF. CDR3 DNA: TGTGCCAGCGAAAGAGAGACAGGCGCCTATGGCTACACCTTC.

This clonotype was detected ten times or more. This chain links TRBV20-1 with TRBJ2-5, with D unclear. CDR1 and CDR2 (germline): DFQATT, SNEGSKA (reference sequence). With 2 bases removed from V and 0 bases from J, the gap between germline ends came to 13 bases. The CDR3 runs 15 residues. CDR3 region: CSARSPAEYQETQYF. CDR3 bases: TGCAGTGCTAGATCACCAGCAGAGTACCAAGAGACCCAGTACTTC.

This clonotype was seen at least ten times. The chain uses TRBV29-1 and TRBJ1-2, with D hard to call. Germline CDR1 and CDR2: SQVTM and ANQGSEA. The CDR3 has 14 amino acids. V lost 4 bases and J lost 5, with 17 bases in between. The CDR3 DNA is TGCAGCGTTGTGATTTTTCAACTGGGTTATGGCTACACCTTC. This encodes CSVVIFQLGYGYTF. Supplemented by reference TRBV29-1 and TRBJ1-2, the full variable domain reads SAVISQKPSRDICQRGTSLTIQCQVDSQVTMMFWYRQQPGQSLTLIATANQGSEATYESGFVIDKFPISRPNLTFSTLTVSNMSPEDSSIYLCSVVIFQLGYGYTFGSGTRLTVV.

In this sample, this clonotype turned up many times. The chain uses TRBV6-6 and TRBJ2-3; D perhaps matches TRBD1 (5 bases). This CDR3 contains 13 residues. V was clipped by 5 bases and J by 2 bases, with 8 bases between them. From germline, CDR1 is MNHNY and CDR2 SVGAGI (reference sequence). The CDR3 region is CASSRGYTDTQYF. In DNA form, the CDR3 reads TGTGCCAGCAGTAGGGGTTACACAGATACGCAGTATTTT.

This clonotype showed up many times. The V call is TRBV7-2, the J call TRBJ2-5, with a tentative D call TRBD2 (6 bases). This CDR3 spans 14 amino acids. The germline V and J ends were trimmed by 0 bases and 7 bases, with 12 bases remaining between them. Germline loops: CDR1 SGHTA, CDR2 FQGNSA. CDR3 sequence reads: CASSLARTGGTQYF. Here the CDR3 DNA reads TGTGCCAGCAGCTTAGCGAGGACCGGGGGGACCCAGTACTTC. Supplemented by reference TRBV7-2 and TRBJ2-5, the full variable domain reads GAGVSQSPSNKVTEKGKDVELRCDPISGHTALYWYRQSLGQGLEFLIYFQGNSAPDKSGLPSDRFSAERTGGSVSTLTIQRTQQEDSAVYLCASSLARTGGTQYFGPGTRLLVL.

This chain connects TRBV11-3 to TRBJ2-1; 9 bases are a match to TRBD2. V trimming: 2 bases; J trimming: 8 bases; junction bases outside the gene matches: 13. The CDR3 extends over 17 amino acids. CDR1 and CDR2 from the germline V gene are SGHNT and YENEEA. The CDR3 region is CASSLRGPGLALHEQFF. The CDR3 coding sequence is TGTGCCAGCAGCTTAAGGGGGCCGGGACTAGCCCTCCATGAGCAGTTCTTC. Together with reference TRBV11-3 and TRBJ2-1, the CDR3 gives the full variable domain: EAGVVQSPRYKIIEKKQPVAFWCNPISGHNTLYWYLQNLGQGPELLIRYENEEAVDDSQLPKDRFSAERLKGVDSTLKIQPAELGDSAVYLCASSLRGPGLALHEQFFGPGTRLTVL.

This clonotype was observed at least ten times. The chain couples TRBV9 to TRBJ2-1; no firm D call. The CDR3 has 11 residues. Germline CDR1 reads SGDLS; CDR2 reads YYNGEE. The ends were cut back, 2 bases at V and 6 bases at J, with 3 bases in the middle. The DNA for the CDR3 is TGTGCCAGCAGCGTCCGCAATGAGCAGTTCTTC. This translates into CASSVRNEQFF.

This clonotype was found many times. The V call is TRBV29-1, the J call TRBJ2-7; tentative D call: TRBD1 (6 bases). Germline V CDR1 and CDR2: SQVTM, ANQGSEA. The V and J ends lost 4 bases and 2 bases respectively, with 15 bases between them. This CDR3 region has 14 residues. The CDR3 DNA reads TGCAGCGTTGTTGTTCAGGGGATCGCCTACGAGCAGTACTTC. Amino acids: CSVVVQGIAYEQYF.

This clonotype was recorded at least ten times. V usage is TRBV3-1 and J usage is TRBJ2-2; D is uncertain. Per the germline V gene, CDR1 is LGHDT and CDR2 is YNNKEL (reference sequence). This CDR3 has 13 amino acids. The V end was cut by 4 bases, the J end by 2 bases, with 5 bases between. The chain's CDR3 is CASSPENTGELFF. The CDR3 nucleotides are TGTGCCAGCAGCCCAGAAAACACCGGGGAGCTGTTTTTT.

This clonotype showed up many times. The chain couples TRBV25-1 to TRBJ1-5; D not certain. The V gene's germline CDR1 is MGHDK and CDR2 SYGVNS. Trimming took off 2 bases at V and 1 base at J, with 6 bases between the two ends. The CDR3 loop spans 14 amino acids. The CDR3 region is CASSEIYSNQPQHF. In DNA, the CDR3 is TGTGCCAGCAGTGAAATCTACAGCAATCAGCCCCAGCATTTT.

By sample fraction, this clonotype is medium-sized. The V call is TRBV5-4, the J call TRBJ2-1; 8 bases are a match to TRBD1. Germline V gene data show CDR1 as SGHNT and CDR2 as YYREEE (reference sequence). CDR3 size: 17 residues. The V and J ends lost 3 bases and 4 bases, in that order; junction bases with no gene match: 12. Written as DNA, the CDR3 is TGTGCCAGCAGCTCCCCGGTAGGACAGGGAGGATACAATGAGCAGTTCTTC. Its translation: CASSSPVGQGGYNEQFF.

At least ten counts were recorded for this clonotype. The V call is TRBV7-2, the J call TRBJ2-7; 8 bases agree with TRBD2. Germline CDR1 SGHTA, CDR2 FQGNSA. CDR3 length: 16 amino acids. J lost 0 bases, V lost 1 base, and 5 bases had no gene match. The CDR3 spells CASSLVSGGSSYEQYF. CDR3 bases: TGTGCCAGCAGCTTAGTAAGCGGGGGTAGCTCCTACGAGCAGTACTTC.

This clonotype has a count of ten or more. One end of the junction varies from germline; a read error may be responsible. The V gene is TRBV4-1, the J gene TRBJ2-5; D gene ambiguous. CDR1 is MGHRA, CDR2 YSYEKL, per germline. This CDR3 region has 15 residues. The DNA of the CDR3 is TGCGCCAGCAGTCAAGAAGTGTCGTCTGCGAAGACCCAGTACTTC. It translates to CASSQEVSSAKTQYF.

Only a few counts were recorded for this clonotype. The chain links TRBV18 to TRBJ2-7; D gene unclear. There are 15 residues in the CDR3. The germline V gene has CDR1 KGHSH and CDR2 LQKENI. V lost 3 bases and J lost 0, with 12 bases in between. The CDR3 protein is CASSPGRTNSYEQYF. CDR3 DNA: TGTGCCAGCTCACCTGGCCGGACGAACTCCTACGAGCAGTACTTC. The whole variable domain, filled in from reference TRBV18 and TRBJ2-7, reads NAGVMQNPRHLVRRRGQEARLRCSPMKGHSHVYWYRQLPEEGLKFMVYLQKENIIDESGMPKERFSAEFPKEGPSILRIQQVVRGDSAAYFCASSPGRTNSYEQYFGPGTRLTVT.